There are a few counts of the clone carrying this T cell receptor (beta chain). Its antigen remains unidentified. The data are from a study of post-analysis software for immune sequencing data. The germline CDR1 and CDR2 sequences are SEHNR and FQNEAQ (reference sequence). This CDR3 has 13 residues. V gave up 5 bases and J gave up 5 bases, with 12 bases separating them. Study-wide points: Compared with controls, patients had more of about 5 TRBV segments, including TRBV5-6, TRBV5-1 and TRBV20-1.

Incorporated into the TCR beta cDNA libraries were unique molecular identifiers, which served to reduce PCR and sequencing biases. A single record per CDR3 protein comes from TCRdb applying MiXCR to the PCR reads. The sample has hundreds of thousands of distinct CDR3 sequences, less than 35% seen once. The source of this sequence is a girl aged 10-17 years with multiple sclerosis. Sequencing was performed on blood. The J gene is TRBJ1-2, the V gene TRBV7-9; D remains ambiguous. The CDR3 bases are TGTGCCAGCAGCCACGACGGAATTTATGGCTACACCTTC. As protein: CASSHDGIYGYTF. The full variable domain, completed using reference TRBV7-9 and TRBJ1-2, is DTGVSQNPRHKITKRGQNVTFRCDPISEHNRLYWYRQTLGQGPEFLTYFQNEAQLEKSRLLSDRFSAERPKGSFSTLEIQRTEQGDSAMYLCASSHDGIYGYTFGSGTRLTVV.